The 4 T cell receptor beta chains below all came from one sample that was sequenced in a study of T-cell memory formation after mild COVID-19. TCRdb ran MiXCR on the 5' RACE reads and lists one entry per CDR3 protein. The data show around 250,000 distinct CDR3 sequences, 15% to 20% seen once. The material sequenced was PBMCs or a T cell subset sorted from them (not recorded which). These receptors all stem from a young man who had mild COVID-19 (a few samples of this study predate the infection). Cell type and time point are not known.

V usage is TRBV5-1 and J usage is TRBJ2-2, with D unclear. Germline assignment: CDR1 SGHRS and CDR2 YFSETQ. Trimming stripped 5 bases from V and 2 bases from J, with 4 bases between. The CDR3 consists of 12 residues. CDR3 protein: CASRANTGELFF. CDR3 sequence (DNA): TGCGCCAGCAGGGCAAACACCGGGGAGCTGTTTTTT.

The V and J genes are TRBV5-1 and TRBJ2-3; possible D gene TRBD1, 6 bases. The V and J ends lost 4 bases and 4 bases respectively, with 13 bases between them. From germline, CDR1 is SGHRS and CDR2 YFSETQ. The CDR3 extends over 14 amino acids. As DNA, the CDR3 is TGCGCCAGCAGCAACCTACAGGGCCCAGATACGCAGTATTTT. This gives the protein CASSNLQGPDTQYF.

This CDR3 reads CASSPEGLAEYTDTQYF. The CDR3 DNA is TGTGCCAGCAGCCCCGAGGGACTAGCAGAGTACACAGATACGCAGTATTTT. The chain joins TRBV7-2 to TRBJ2-3, with 9 bases fitting TRBD2. CDR3 length: 17 amino acids. The V segment lost 5 bases and the J segment 2 bases; nucleotides outside the gene matches: 11. CDR1 and CDR2 from the germline V gene are SGHTA and FQGNSA.

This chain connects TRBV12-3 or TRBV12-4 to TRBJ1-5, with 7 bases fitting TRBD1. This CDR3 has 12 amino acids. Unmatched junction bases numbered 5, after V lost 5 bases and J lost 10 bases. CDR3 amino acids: CASSLRQGPQHF. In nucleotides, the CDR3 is TGTGCCAGCAGTCTTAGACAGGGACCCCAGCATTTT.